The rows below give T cell receptor beta chains drawn from one sample of a study of naive and memory T cell subsets. TCRdb re-derived calls from the UMI-ligation and nested PCR reads in MiXCR, one entry per CDR3 protein. The sample has roughly 140,000 distinct CDR3 sequences, 15% to 25% seen once. Material: naive CD8+ T cells from blood. These receptors were collected from a human donor in good health. Each CDR3 is given with its conserved first and last residue. The order of the fields is CDR3 protein, CDR3 DNA, V gene, D gene, clone size, J gene. A D gene is named only where the DNA matches it firmly. The size field is filled for only some rows; it gives once, few, many or a size class.

CDR3: CASSFPELAGGRTYNEQFF
DNA: TGTGCCAGCAGTTTCCCCGAACTAGCGGGAGGCCGAACCTACAATGAGCAGTTCTTC
V: TRBV6-2/TRBV6-3
D: TRBD2
size: .
J: TRBJ2-1

CDR3: CASSSKTGDEQFF
DNA: TGTGCCAGCAGCTCGAAGACAGGTGATGAGCAGTTCTTC
V: TRBV7-9
D: .
size: few
J: TRBJ2-1

CDR3: CASSLRNPSEQYF
DNA: TGCGCCAGCAGCTTAAGAAACCCCAGCGAGCAGTACTTC
V: TRBV5-1
D: .
size: .
J: TRBJ2-7

CDR3: CSARNGRAGYEQYF
DNA: TGCAGTGCTAGAAACGGGAGGGCCGGATACGAGCAGTACTTC
V: TRBV20-1
D: TRBD2
size: .
J: TRBJ2-7

CDR3: CASNEGPTYEQYF
DNA: TGTGCCAGTAATGAGGGACCGACCTACGAGCAGTACTTC
V: TRBV19
D: .
size: .
J: TRBJ2-7

CDR3: CASSMSGTQPNTEAFF
DNA: TGTGCCAGCAGCATGTCCGGGACACAACCGAACACTGAAGCTTTCTTT
V: TRBV7-9
D: .
size: few
J: TRBJ1-1

CDR3: CASSTRDRDYEQYF
DNA: TGTGCCAGCAGTACTCGGGACAGGGACTACGAGCAGTACTTC
V: TRBV28
D: TRBD1
size: .
J: TRBJ2-7

CDR3: CATRAGVAYNEQFF
DNA: TGTGCCACCCGAGCGGGAGTGGCCTACAATGAGCAGTTCTTC
V: TRBV27
D: TRBD2
size: .
J: TRBJ2-1

CDR3: CASTPGGGTEAFF
DNA: TGTGCCAGCACCCCCGGGGGGGGTACTGAAGCTTTCTTT
V: TRBV28
D: .
size: .
J: TRBJ1-1

CDR3: CASSFSLNYGYTF
DNA: TGTGCCAGCAGTTTTTCCCTTAACTATGGCTACACCTTC
V: TRBV12-3/TRBV12-4
D: .
size: .
J: TRBJ1-2

CDR3: CASSLWGRAYEQYF
DNA: TGTGCCAGCAGTTTATGGGGGAGAGCCTACGAGCAGTACTTC
V: TRBV12-3/TRBV12-4
D: .
size: .
J: TRBJ2-7

CDR3: CASSEGLAESDTQYF
DNA: TGTGCCAGCAGTGAAGGACTAGCGGAGTCAGATACGCAGTATTTT
V: TRBV6-5
D: TRBD2
size: .
J: TRBJ2-3

CDR3: CATSRGDRTGGNYNEQFF
DNA: TGTGCCACCAGCAGAGGAGATCGGACAGGGGGGAATTACAATGAGCAGTTCTTC
V: TRBV15
D: TRBD1
size: few
J: TRBJ2-1

CDR3: CASSYSDTPNTEAFF
DNA: TGTGCCAGCAGTTACTCGGACACACCAAACACTGAAGCTTTCTTT
V: TRBV6-5
D: .
size: .
J: TRBJ1-1

CDR3: CASSSINEQFF
DNA: TGTGCCAGCAGCTCCATCAATGAGCAGTTCTTC
V: TRBV7-8
D: .
size: .
J: TRBJ2-1

CDR3: CASSLDRRGETQYF
DNA: TGTGCCAGCAGCCTGGACAGGCGAGGAGAGACCCAGTACTTC
V: TRBV7-9
D: TRBD1
size: few
J: TRBJ2-5

CDR3: CASSLWGQYEQYF
DNA: TGTGCCAGCAGCCTATGGGGGCAGTACGAGCAGTACTTC
V: TRBV14
D: .
size: few
J: TRBJ2-7

CDR3: CASTPIGRDLSNEQFF
DNA: TGTGCCAGCACCCCGATCGGGCGGGACCTGAGCAATGAGCAGTTCTTC
V: TRBV2
D: .
size: few
J: TRBJ2-1

CDR3: CASLGDFNEQFF
DNA: TGTGCCAGCCTCGGGGACTTCAATGAGCAGTTCTTC
V: TRBV6-6
D: .
size: few
J: TRBJ2-1

CDR3: CASSSLSGRAMGQFF
DNA: TGTGCCAGCAGCTCCCTAAGCGGGAGGGCGATGGGGCAGTTCTTC
V: TRBV7-6
D: TRBD2
size: few
J: TRBJ2-1

CDR3: CASSESDSNQPQHF
DNA: TGTGCCAGCAGTGAATCGGATAGCAATCAGCCCCAGCATTTT
V: TRBV27
D: .
size: .
J: TRBJ1-5

CDR3: CASRLLGGNQPQHF
DNA: TGTGCCAGCAGGCTTCTGGGCGGGAATCAGCCCCAGCATTTT
V: TRBV12-3/TRBV12-4
D: .
size: .
J: TRBJ1-5

CDR3: CASSQVYGRGDGYTF
DNA: TGCGCCAGCAGCCAAGTTTATGGCAGGGGAGATGGCTACACCTTC
V: TRBV4-3
D: .
size: few
J: TRBJ1-2

CDR3: CATSDNYEQYF
DNA: TGTGCCACCAGTGATAACTACGAGCAGTACTTC
V: TRBV24-1
D: .
size: few
J: TRBJ2-7

CDR3: CASSRGGRGETQYF
DNA: TGTGCCAGCAGCCGTGGGGGGAGAGGGGAGACCCAGTACTTC
V: TRBV7-6
D: .
size: few
J: TRBJ2-5

CDR3: CASSLSLREGREQYF
DNA: TGTGCCAGCAGTTTATCTCTGCGGGAGGGCCGCGAGCAGTACTTC
V: TRBV12-3/TRBV12-4
D: TRBD2
size: few
J: TRBJ2-7

CDR3: CASSQDGVGRETQYF
DNA: TGTGCCAGCAGCCAAGACGGGGTGGGCCGGGAGACCCAGTACTTC
V: TRBV3-1
D: .
size: few
J: TRBJ2-5

CDR3: CASSLSPSYEQYF
DNA: TGTGCCAGCAGTTTATCGCCCTCCTACGAGCAGTACTTC
V: TRBV27
D: .
size: many
J: TRBJ2-7

CDR3: CASSLVDWVAGEQYF
DNA: TGTGCCAGCAGCTTGGTCGACTGGGTCGCCGGCGAGCAGTACTTC
V: TRBV5-4
D: .
size: few
J: TRBJ2-7

CDR3: CASSEIQEIEAFF
DNA: TGTGCCAGCAGTGAAATACAGGAGATTGAAGCTTTCTTT
V: TRBV2
D: .
size: few
J: TRBJ1-1

CDR3: CASRLAGGITYEQYF
DNA: TGTGCCAGCAGATTAGCGGGAGGGATTACCTACGAGCAGTACTTC
V: TRBV7-9
D: TRBD2
size: .
J: TRBJ2-7

CDR3: CASTSKLAAPYEQYF
DNA: TGTGCCAGCACCTCGAAACTAGCGGCCCCCTACGAGCAGTACTTC
V: TRBV12-3/TRBV12-4
D: TRBD2
size: few
J: TRBJ2-7

CDR3: CASSYGVDTQYF
DNA: TGTGCCAGCAGTTACGGGGTGGATACGCAGTATTTT
V: TRBV6-5
D: .
size: .
J: TRBJ2-3

CDR3: CASSGGPPSYEQYF
DNA: TGTGCCAGCAGCGGAGGTCCGCCGTCCTACGAGCAGTACTTC
V: TRBV12-3/TRBV12-4
D: .
size: few
J: TRBJ2-7

CDR3: CASSTGTGKNSPLHF
DNA: TGTGCCAGCAGTACTGGGACGGGCAAGAATTCACCCCTCCACTTT
V: TRBV6-5
D: .
size: .
J: TRBJ1-6

CDR3: CASSWSGRITDTQYF
DNA: TGTGCCAGCAGTTGGAGCGGGAGAATCACAGATACGCAGTATTTT
V: TRBV28
D: TRBD2
size: .
J: TRBJ2-3

CDR3: CASSLRAGGDFEQYF
DNA: TGTGCCAGCAGCCTTAGGGCAGGGGGTGATTTCGAGCAGTACTTC
V: TRBV7-9
D: TRBD1
size: .
J: TRBJ2-7

CDR3: CASRSGELFF
DNA: TGTGCCTCCAGATCGGGGGAGCTGTTTTTT
V: TRBV19
D: .
size: .
J: TRBJ2-2

CDR3: CASSETGQGYTF
DNA: TGTGCCAGCAGTGAAACAGGACAGGGCTACACCTTC
V: TRBV6-1
D: .
size: few
J: TRBJ1-2

CDR3: CASSAGVNTIYF
DNA: TGTGCCAGCAGCGCTGGGGTAAACACCATATATTTT
V: TRBV7-8
D: .
size: few
J: TRBJ1-3

CDR3: CASSGTGGGTGELFF
DNA: TGTGCCAGCAGCGGGACAGGGGGCGGAACCGGGGAGCTGTTTTTT
V: TRBV5-4
D: TRBD1
size: .
J: TRBJ2-2

CDR3: CASSFGQFMNTGELFF
DNA: TGCGCCAGCAGCTTTGGACAGTTTATGAACACCGGGGAGCTGTTTTTT
V: TRBV5-1
D: .
size: few
J: TRBJ2-2

CDR3: CSADGLGARETQYF
DNA: TGCAGCGCTGATGGGCTGGGGGCTAGGGAGACCCAGTACTTC
V: TRBV29-1
D: .
size: .
J: TRBJ2-5